This section outlines one TCR beta chain sequence together with its context. This clone is a singleton in its sample. No cognate antigen has been identified for it. Base quality data are lacking; no much larger clone is found one base away. In total, 600 or so healthy bone marrow donors made up the cohort. At the time of sampling, every cohort member was nominally healthy, though immune exposures that went unrecorded were likely present. The donor was CMV seronegative and was included in the group of 352 seronegative cohort members. Each donor provided a peripheral blood sample, and peripheral blood mononuclear cells were used for TCR beta sequencing. Genomic DNA extraction from the blood cell samples was performed with the Qiagen DNeasy Blood Extraction Kit. Preparation of the library involved the immunoSEQ multiplex PCR assay. The multiplex PCR relied on a mix of 60 forward primers for TCR Vbeta segments and 13 reverse primers for TCR Jbeta segments. Amplification of the CDR3 region of rearranged TCR beta genes was performed with a multiplex PCR assay on genomic DNA. On the Illumina HiSeq System, the amplified TCR beta libraries were sequenced as 87-base-pair reads. As for the original processing: A later analysis counted approximately 76 million unique TCR beta chains across the 666 repertoires, and roughly 9.9 million of these chains were shared by at least two donors. Raw reads were error-corrected and collapsed into unique sequences with a nearest-neighbor algorithm that merged closely related sequences to remove PCR and sequencing errors. V, D and J gene segments were assigned by aligning CDR3 sequences to IMGT reference sequences. For a sequence to be retained, at least a six-nucleotide match to both a V gene segment and a J gene segment was required. A rearrangement counted as productive if the CDR3 had no stop codons and remained in frame with V and J, and every other rearrangement counted as non-productive. CDR3 was defined according to IMGT convention as the region running from the second conserved V-encoded cysteine to the conserved J-encoded phenylalanine. Sequences without an unambiguous match to a single V gene segment were excluded from the earlier analysis of approximately 600 of the donors. In an earlier analysis of approximately 610 of the donors, V segments were called functional above 56.7% productive rearrangements and were called segregating when the between-donor standard deviation exceeded 5%. A statistical classification framework was built for diagnosing cytomegalovirus status from the catalog of TCR beta chain sequences. In a later analysis, TCR nucleotide sequences were compared against IMGT/GENE-DB human TR gene sequences so that V and J genes could be assigned. A later analysis assigned CDR3 sequences and most-parsimonious VDJ recombination scenarios with the TCRdist pipeline. A later analysis defined each TCR beta chain by its CDR3 amino acid sequence plus V-gene family, and excluded reads lacking a unique V-gene family. In a later analysis, fewer than 600 highly shared, low-generation-probability nucleotide sequences were removed to address suspected cross-contamination and a sequencing artifact. A later analysis calculated a clonal expansion index for each public chain from normalized within-repertoire ranks of inferred template counts. In a later analysis, generation probabilities were computed using a VDJ recombination model fitted to out-of-frame rearrangements, and the results were checked against IGoR. A later analysis scored TCR-TCR, TCR-HLA and TCR-CMV co-occurrence with hypergeometric tests, applying a repertoire-size bias correction to TCR pairs. In a later analysis, false discovery rates were estimated by permuting HLA or CMV assignments 20 times. In a later analysis, co-occurring TCRs were grouped using DBSCAN, with TCRdist sequence similarity added in when clustering inside HLA-allele-positive subsets. Repertoires with fewer than 30,000 or more than 120,000 public chains were left out of co-occurrence clustering, as were several repertoires with anomalous nucleotide sharing. Held by TCRdb, this immuneACCESS table contains in-frame sequences only and omits some clones. Under half of the omission traces to an unresolved V gene where checked; the cause of the rest is unknown. The DNA was the basis for D and trimming; V, J and clone size are from that table. The sample yields approximately 180,000 clones; 75% to 85% were counted once. Approximately 2% of the sample is held by the ten biggest clonotypes.

This sample was taken from a study of cytomegalovirus exposure and HLA in healthy donors (dated by TCRdb to about 2017). For context, the study as a whole: According to an earlier analysis of several hundred of the donors, some 170 million T cells yielded approximately 120 million unique TCR beta sequences and around 280 Gb of sequence data. An early release covering roughly 580 HLA-typed donors comprised 250 to 350 gigabases of sequencing data and tens of millions of unique TCR sequences. The genetic ancestry cluster associated with self-reported Caucasian donors included 80% to 90% of the roughly 410 genotyped donors. The aim of the study was to test whether cataloging public T cell receptors could identify signatures of past pathogen exposure. The study used immunosequencing to profile the T cell repertoires of approximately 650 subjects and linked those repertoires to cytomegalovirus serostatus. A separate validation cohort of more than 100 different subjects was used in addition to the roughly 640-subject first cohort. To predict cytomegalovirus infection status, the study combined high-throughput TCR immunosequencing, statistical association of individual TCRs with disease status, and machine learning. A later analysis re-analyzed previously published TCR beta repertoires from roughly 600 donors and added high-resolution HLA genotyping to study TCR occurrence patterns. Rather than using new phenotypic data, the later analysis identified candidate immune exposures from TCR beta sequences and from how often those sequences occurred across donors. An earlier analysis of 587 of the donors applied high-throughput TCR beta sequencing to assess whether each TCR beta V gene segment acted as functional or pseudogenic. Donor age, sex, ethnicity and CMV serostatus were compiled alongside the repertoire data. A later genetic analysis used genome-wide SNP genotypes for 398 of the 666 donors, treating that subset as a discovery cohort. Every discovery cohort repertoire had been produced on one sequencing platform. HLA typing included class I and class II loci at four-digit resolution. The number of typed donors differed by locus: 629-630 for A, B, C, DRB1 and DQB1; 522 for DQA1; approximately 610 for DPA1; and some 470 for DPB1. Roughly five DR-DQ haplotypes were handled as single units for association and clustering because linkage in the cohort was strong. Across 398 genotyped donors of the cohort, an average of about 220,000 unique TCR beta nucleotide sequences per donor were sequenced, and 15% to 20% of those sequences were non-productive.

What the authors observed across the whole study: In the study, some 180 TCR beta chains were listed as associated with cytomegalovirus. According to a later analysis, most CMV-associated TCR beta chains appeared to be HLA-restricted, and the HLA associations seemed to be driven largely by CMV exposure. Compared with equally common non-associated chains, HLA-associated TCR beta chains in a later analysis were more clonally expanded and had lower generation probabilities. Over 15 rarely observed V segments, including chromosome 9 orphons, were excluded from the earlier analysis of almost 600 of the donors because counts were too low. A few of the identified cytomegalovirus-associated TCR beta chains were confirmed in vitro to be specific for cytomegalovirus antigens. Compared with the roughly 670-donor mean, donors in an Asian-associated ancestry cluster had fewer N-insertions in productive TCRs, according to a later genetic analysis. Correlated functional status among segregating V segments might be attributable to linkage disequilibrium, but an unknown experimental factor could not be ruled out. The only immune exposure information available for the cohort was CMV serostatus. The authors suggested that the approach could potentially be extended to other disease states and immunological phenotypes. A group of highly shared sequence variants was considered likely to be a technical artifact of the sequencing pipeline. An earlier analysis of several hundred of the donors showed that most TCR beta V segments appeared in productive rearrangements either about 90% or about 30% of the time, which broadly matched IMGT annotations. Because some donors lacked HLA typing at each locus, the association tests relied only on the typed subset. A further reported finding was that TCR beta sequences accurately predicted the HLA-A and HLA-B alleles for most subjects in the first cohort. A later analysis reported that several top co-occurrence clusters appeared linked to parvovirus B19, influenza, CMV and Epstein-Barr virus. A later analysis associated 16,951 TCR beta sequences with specific HLA alleles at a false discovery rate of 0.05. Most TCR sequences were observed very rarely across donors, whereas some public TCRs were present in many individuals. When HLA alleles, especially DR and DQ, strongly co-occurred, TCR associations were difficult to assign to individual alleles. V-gene and J-gene trimming of TCR beta chains was associated with a missense DCLRE1C variant in a later genetic analysis, and the association was replicated in an independent cohort. In this cohort, only TCR beta chains were sequenced, and detectable features were limited by the absence of alpha or paired-chain data. In a later analysis, the rate of TCR association differed among HLA loci, with DRB1 alleles having the most associated TCRs and HLA-C alleles having the fewest. In both the original and validation cohorts, the classifier was reported to diagnose cytomegalovirus status with high specificity and sensitivity. Sequencing depth was assumed to be roughly uniform across donors in the presence/absence analyses, though that assumption may not hold.

This TCR came from a woman aged 25 to 39 in good health and CMV-seronegative. The source material was PBMCs.

The bases are TGTGCCAGCAGTCTACTCCCGGGGGTCGGCACCGGGGAGCTGTTTTTT. Its coded protein is CASSLLPGVGTGELFF. The sequence joins TRBV9 to TRBJ2-2; TRBD2 could be the D gene, as 6 bases match. Spanning cysteine to phenylalanine, the CDR3 consists of 16 amino acids. The kept DNA is CDR3 alone, 48 bases in frame from the first base. CDR1 and CDR2, looked up from the germline V gene, are SGDLS and YYNGEE. Trimming costs V 5 bases and J 4 bases, and their ends lie 18 bases apart.